This TCR beta chain was captured in a study of blood T cell repertoires in COVID-19. Study as a whole: PBMCs, B-cell-depleted T cells, or T cells were the source of the cDNA or gDNA that made up the material.

Only one count was recorded for this clone. Per the original methods: Amplification with reference gene primers provided the estimates of nucleated cell counts. Profiled with immunoSEQ multiplex PCR; TCRdb holds only in-frame clones, not every one. V and J calls and clone size follow that table, whereas D and trimming were derived from the DNA. This sample has about 300,000 clones, with about 87% found just once. This CDR3 has 13 residues. Trimming took 4 bases from V and 6 from J, leaving 11 bases between them. CDR1 is SGDLS and CDR2 is YYNGEE in the germline V gene. It was during active infection that Seattle patients were enrolled and then longitudinally followed.

The gene calls are TRBV9 and TRBJ2-1; the D gene is possibly TRBD2 (7 bases). Sequenced material: peripheral blood. The clonotype originates from a woman aged 30 to 39 with COVID-19, enrolled during active disease. The CDR3 nucleotides are TGTGCCAGCAGCTCCGGGGGGCCCAATGAGCAGTTCTTC. This codes for CASSSGGPNEQFF.